This TCR beta chain was found in a study of graft-versus-host responses after intestinal transplantation. For the study at large: Each recipient received anti-thymocyte globulin induction, then tacrolimus and steroids for about three years. Study-wide results and limits: Marrow from the recipient contained GvH clones, some of which had appeared first in ileum or blood. The highest levels of circulating GvH clones went along with early declines in HvG clones after transplant.

This CDR3 is 11 amino acids long. The V and J ends lost 7 bases and 6 bases respectively, with 8 bases between them. Germline CDR1 and CDR2: WSHSY and SAAADI. Profiled with immunoSEQ multiplex PCR; TCRdb holds only in-frame clones, not every one. This sample has 140,000 or so clones, with about nine tenths found just once. A word on this clone: Antigen unknown.

This specimen was unstimulated CD4+ T cells sorted from spleen or lymph node cells, taken before intestinal transplant. V gene TRBV10-2 combines with J gene TRBJ2-3; D remains ambiguous. The source is a human donor who received an intestinal transplant. The CDR3 DNA reads TGCGCCAGCACCGTGGTGGATACGCAGTATTTT. It yields the protein CASTVVDTQYF.